These 13 T cell receptor beta chains were sequenced from one sample in a study of Tregs in tolerant kidney transplant recipients. TCRdb keeps only in-frame clones here, not all; method: immunoSEQ multiplex PCR. The sample has 50,000 or so clones. The specimen was CD4+ T cells from blood, collected before the transplant. These receptors originate from a human donor who received a combined kidney and bone marrow transplant.

The part of the CDR3 DNA that was read is TGTGCCAGCTCACCACTCGACAGATCCTACGAG. Protein product: CASSPLDRSYE. The CDR3 in full is CASSPLDRSYEQYF. V usage is TRBV18 and J usage is TRBJ2-7; possible D gene TRBD1, 5 bases. The CDR3 goes on 3 residues after the read ends, and that part is filled in from the germline J gene. There are 14 residues in the CDR3. Trimming stripped 1 base from V and 1 base from J, with 8 bases between. Germline V gene lookup returns CDR1 KGHSH and CDR2 LQKENI. The full variable domain, completed using reference TRBV18 and TRBJ2-7, is NAGVMQNPRHLVRRRGQEARLRCSPMKGHSHVYWYRQLPEEGLKFMVYLQKENIIDESGMPKERFSAEFPKEGPSILRIQQVVRGDSAAYFCASSPLDRSYEQYFGPGTRLTVT.

About this clone: The CDR3 is cut off 3 residues early in the read; its end comes from the germline J gene. This chain connects TRBV2 to TRBJ2-1; TRBD2 aligns across 7 bases. V gave up 8 bases and J gave up 2 bases; unmatched junction bases: 9. Germline V gene lookup returns CDR1 SNHLY and CDR2 FYNNEI. This CDR3 is 15 amino acids long. Incomplete CDR3 DNA: TGTGCCAGCCATGGCGGGAGTAACCCCTACAATGAG. Translated, it gives CASHGGSNPYNE. The whole CDR3 is CASHGGSNPYNEQFF.

Notes on this clone: The read comes to an end 3 residues before the CDR3 does, leaving the germline J gene to fill in the end. The chain links TRBV18 to TRBJ2-3; no clear D. CDR1 KGHSH and CDR2 LQKENI come from the germline V gene. The V end was cut by 3 bases, the J end by 2 bases, with 9 bases between. CDR3 length equals 14 residues. CDR3 amino acids: CASSPSLVTDTQYF. The CDR3 bases that were read are TGTGCCAGCTCACCCTCCTTAGTCACAGATACG.

About this clone itself: The read ends 3 residues early relative to the CDR3; the germline J gene fills the gap. The J gene is TRBJ2-7, the V gene TRBV19; 10 nucleotides line up with TRBD1. The CDR3 extends over 16 amino acids. V dropped 3 bases and J dropped 3; count of bases not matched to a gene: 8. Germline assignment: CDR1 LNHDA and CDR2 SQIVND (reference sequence). Partial CDR3 DNA: TGTGCCAGTAGTATGGATCCCGGGACAGGGGTCTACGAG. Translating gives CASSMDPGTGVYE. The CDR3 reads in full as CASSMDPGTGVYEQYF.

The CDR3 loop reads CASSSRGLGEQFF. CDR3 DNA (partial): TGTGCCAGCAGCTCCAGGGGTCTAGGTGAG. V is TRBV7-9 and J is TRBJ2-1; possibly TRBD1 for D (6 bases). The read gets to within 3 residues of the CDR3 end, and the germline J gene fills in the rest. V was cut by 4 bases and J by 9 bases, with 13 bases left in between. The CDR3 is 13 amino acids. Germline V gene lookup returns CDR1 SEHNR and CDR2 FQNEAQ (reference sequence).

Of note for this clone: Sequencing ends 3 residues short of the CDR3 end; the germline J gene provides the rest. V gene TRBV7-9 combines with J gene TRBJ1-2, with D unclear. V lost 2 bases to trimming and J lost 3 bases, with 7 bases between them. The CDR3 contains 13 residues. Germline values: CDR1 SEHNR, CDR2 FQNEAQ (reference sequence). This CDR3 is CASSLLRDYGYTF. CDR3 DNA (partial): TGTGCCAGCAGCTTATTGAGGGACTATGGC.

Turning to this clone: The read gets to within 3 residues of the CDR3 end, and the germline J gene fills in the rest. V is TRBV19 and J is TRBJ1-2; D remains unclear. This CDR3 has 15 residues. Germline CDR1 is LNHDA and CDR2 is SQIVND (reference sequence). The V gene lost 3 bases and the J gene lost 5 bases, with 16 bases spanning the gap. The CDR3: CASSIAPLGVYGYTF. CDR3 DNA, as far as it was read: TGTGCCAGTAGTATCGCGCCCCTGGGCGTATATGGC.

A remark on this clone: The read halts 3 residues ahead of the CDR3 end, with the missing end drawn from the germline J gene. The V gene is TRBV7-8, the J gene TRBJ1-5; 10 positions agree with TRBD1. The CDR3 runs to 15 residues. CDR1 and CDR2 from the germline V gene are SGHVS and FQNEAQ. Losses at the gene ends were 1 base for V and 7 bases for J; bases not matched to a gene: 4. The CDR3 sequence: CASSLEGTGAQPQHF. The sequenced part of the CDR3 DNA is TGTGCCAGCAGCTTAGAAGGGACAGGGGCCCAGCCC.

In the case of this clone: The read gets to within 3 residues of the CDR3 end, and the germline J gene fills in the rest. The chain combines TRBV20-1 with TRBJ2-3; D is uncertain. Trimming took 7 bases from V and 0 from J, leaving 8 bases between them. Per the germline V gene, CDR1 is DFQATT and CDR2 is SNEGSKA (reference sequence). This CDR3 is 12 amino acids long. CDR3 bases read: TGCAGTGTTAGCATCAGCACAGATACG. It encodes CSVSISTDT. The full-length CDR3 reads as CSVSISTDTQYF.

About this clone: The sequenced fragment ends 3 residues before the CDR3 boundary, so the rest is inferred from the germline J gene. This sequence joins TRBV6-1 and TRBJ1-2, with a possible D match to TRBD1 (6 bases). Trimming shortened V by 3 bases and J by 7 bases, and 18 bases separated the two germline ends. Germline V gives CDR1 MNHNS, CDR2 SASEGT. The CDR3 runs to 15 residues. Partial CDR3 DNA: TGTGCCAGCAGTGATCTCAGCGCGGGGGCCGGTGGC. This gives the protein CASSDLSAGAGG. The whole CDR3 protein is CASSDLSAGAGGYTF.

Note on this clone: From the germline J gene comes the end of the CDR3, since the read stops 3 residues before it. The chain is built from TRBV20-1 and TRBJ1-1, with 7 bases identical to TRBD1. Looked up from germline, CDR1 is DFQATT and CDR2 is SNEGSKA (reference sequence). The CDR3 contains 13 residues. Unmatched junction bases numbered 9, after V lost 6 bases and J lost 5 bases. The CDR3 sequence: CSARQGKGTEAFF. CDR3 DNA (partial): TGCAGTGCGAGACAGGGCAAGGGAACTGAA.

Comment on this clone: The read comes to an end 3 residues before the CDR3 does, leaving the germline J gene to fill in the end. The chain employs TRBV19 and TRBJ1-2; D unresolved. The germline V and J ends were trimmed by 8 bases and 3 bases, with 13 bases remaining between them. CDR1 and CDR2 (germline): LNHDA, SQIVND (reference sequence). The CDR3 sequence is 13 residues long. Incomplete CDR3 DNA: TGTGCCAGTTCATTAGGCGGGGACTATGGC. Translation: CASSLGGDYG. The full CDR3 is CASSLGGDYGYTF.

About this clone: The DNA ends 3 residues before the CDR3 does, and the rest of the CDR3 is filled in from the germline J gene. This chain links TRBV5-1 with TRBJ1-1, with 10 bases aligning to TRBD1. With 4 bases clipped from V and 3 bases from J, the junction kept 3 bases outside the gene matches. Germline loops: CDR1 SGHRS, CDR2 YFSETQ. The CDR3 is 14 residues long. The covered CDR3 bases are TGCGCCAGCAGCGGGACAGGGGTAGACACTGAA. The encoded protein is CASSGTGVDTE. The complete CDR3 reads CASSGTGVDTEAFF.